This TCR beta chain is drawn from a study of STAT5B mutations in CD4+ large granular lymphocyte leukemia. Study conclusions and caveats: About 25% of private leukemic clonotypes occurred rarely in other patients' non-leukemic repertoires.

Trimming took 3 bases from V and 2 from J, leaving 11 bases between them. The CDR3 length is 14 residues. Germline lookup yields CDR1 SQVTM and CDR2 ANQGSEA. With respect to this clone: Its antigen remains unknown.

Data came from immunoSEQ multiplex PCR; TCRdb stores just in-frame clones and leaves some out. This table has around 37,000 clones, approximately 72% appearing once. The receptor was isolated from a human donor in good health. The chain joins TRBV29-1 to TRBJ2-1; D possibly corresponds to TRBD1 (7 bases). Sample: CD4+ T cells from blood buffy coats. In DNA, the CDR3 is TGCAGCGTTGAGCGGGACAGAGCCTACAATGAGCAGTTCTTC. Encoded protein: CSVERDRAYNEQFF.